The source of this TCR beta chain is a study of T cells after yellow fever vaccination. Study summary: Some fractions had low cell numbers, and these were prepared with SMART-Seq v4 Ultra Low Input.

V lost 3 bases, J lost 1 base, and 9 bases lay in between. Germline CDR1 reads DFQATT; CDR2 reads SNEGSKA (reference sequence). The length of the CDR3 is 14 residues. The 5'RACE template-switching step produced TCR cDNA and added a universal primer site and UMIs. MiXCR was run by TCRdb on the 5' RACE reads, yielding one entry per CDR3 protein. The sample holds about 360,000 distinct CDR3 sequences, approximately 5.7% seen once. The TCR was taken from a man aged 25 to 40 who received the YFV17D yellow fever vaccine. The material was PBMCs, obtained 5 days after the yellow fever booster vaccination. The chain joins TRBV20-1 to TRBJ2-2; maybe TRBD2 (6 bases). The CDR3 region has the DNA TGCAGTGCTAGGCTTAGCGGGAACACCGGGGAGCTGTTTTTT. Protein sequence: CSARLSGNTGELFF.